The 30 T cell receptor beta chains below were found in one sample sequenced in a study of T cell responses to AZD1222 COVID-19 vaccine. TCRdb's copy holds only in-frame clones and misses some; the assay was immunoSEQ multiplex PCR. The sample lists about 37,000 clones; 86% were seen once. The sequencing used peripheral blood, collected on day 0 of AZD1222 vaccination. The receptors stem from an adult in good health.

CDR3 residues: CASRTVFNPNQPQHF. The CDR3 region has the DNA TGTGCCAGTAGGACCGTCTTCAATCCAAATCAGCCCCAGCATTTT. This chain joins TRBV19 and TRBJ1-5; D call uncertain. Germline values: CDR1 LNHDA, CDR2 SQIVND (reference sequence). The CDR3 consists of 15 residues. V was shortened by 6 bases and J by 4 bases, with 16 bases between the two germline ends.

The V call is TRBV5-4, the J call TRBJ1-1; possible D gene TRBD1, 5 bases. Germline CDR1 and CDR2: SGHNT and YYREEE (reference sequence). With 3 bases removed from V and 1 base from J, the gap between germline ends came to 7 bases. The CDR3 has 13 residues. The CDR3: CASSSGWNTEAFF. CDR3 nucleotides: TGTGCCAGCAGCTCAGGGTGGAACACTGAAGCTTTCTTT.

The V and J genes are TRBV9 and TRBJ2-7; 8 positions agree with TRBD1. J was trimmed by 0 bases and V by 0 bases; bases with no gene match: 2. Germline V gene data show CDR1 as SGDLS and CDR2 as YYNGEE. The CDR3 has 15 amino acids. This CDR3 reads CASSVGTGPSYEQYF. In DNA form, the CDR3 reads TGTGCCAGCAGCGTAGGGACAGGGCCCTCCTACGAGCAGTACTTC.

The J gene is TRBJ2-7, the V gene TRBV5-4, with D perhaps TRBD1 (6 bases). Germline loops: CDR1 SGHNT, CDR2 YYREEE (reference sequence). V was cut by 0 bases and J by 2 bases, with 18 bases left in between. CDR3 length: 17 residues. For the CDR3, the DNA is TGTGCCAGCAGCTTGGGCCCGGGGACAAGAAAAACCTACGAGCAGTACTTC. Translated: CASSLGPGTRKTYEQYF. Using reference TRBV5-4 and TRBJ2-7 for the parts outside the CDR3, the full variable domain is ETGVTQSPTHLIKTRGQQVTLRCSSQSGHNTVSWYQQALGQGPQFIFQYYREEENGRGNFPPRFSGLQFPNYSSELNVNALELDDSALYLCASSLGPGTRKTYEQYFGPGTRLTVT.

The chain is built from TRBV7-6 and TRBJ2-7; 9 positions agree with TRBD2. The germline gives CDR1 SGHVS, CDR2 FNYEAQ. The CDR3 spans 17 residues. V lost 5 bases, J lost 3 bases, and 14 bases stayed unmatched. The CDR3 DNA follows: TGTGCCAGCAGCCAGTGGGCTCTAGCGGGGCCCAACTACGAGCAGTACTTC. It translates to CASSQWALAGPNYEQYF.

This chain joins TRBV6-2 or TRBV6-3 and TRBJ1-2, with D tentatively TRBD1 (5 bases). Germline V gives CDR1 MNHEY, CDR2 SVGEGT. V dropped 6 bases and J dropped 0 bases, with 11 bases sitting between them. This CDR3 comprises 14 residues. DNA of the CDR3: TGTGCCAGCAGCCGGGACCGAGCTAACTATGGCTACACCTTC. Residues: CASSRDRANYGYTF.

This chain connects TRBV5-6 to TRBJ1-1, with a weak D call TRBD1 (5 bases). Deletions cut 2 bases from V and 4 bases from J, with 6 bases between. Per the germline V gene, CDR1 is SGHDT and CDR2 is YYEEEE. The CDR3 sequence is 12 residues long. The CDR3: CASSLRGTEAFF. CDR3 coding DNA: TGTGCCAGCAGCTTAAGGGGCACTGAAGCTTTCTTT.

V and J are TRBV9 and TRBJ1-3; possibly TRBD1 for D (6 bases). Germline V gene sequence: CDR1 SGDLS, CDR2 YYNGEE. This CDR3 is 13 amino acids long. V was cut by 0 bases and J by 7 bases, with 8 bases left in between. In nucleotides, the CDR3 is TGTGCCAGCAGCGTAGCTACAGGGAACACCATATATTTT. It yields the protein CASSVATGNTIYF.

This clone was seen only once. This chain joins TRBV27 and TRBJ2-7, with 7 nucleotides matching TRBD1. Trimming at V came to 1 base and at J to 7 bases, leaving 7 bases not matched to a gene. CDR1 is MNHEY and CDR2 is SMNVEV in the germline V gene (reference sequence). The CDR3 is 14 residues long. Here the CDR3 DNA reads TGTGCCAGCAGTTTATGGACAGGCAATTCAGAGCAGTACTTC. It codes for CASSLWTGNSEQYF.

The chain links TRBV9 to TRBJ2-3; TRBD1 is a possible D gene (5 bases). This CDR3 has 15 amino acids. V was cut by 2 bases and J by 0 bases, with 10 bases left in between. Germline CDR1 is SGDLS and CDR2 is YYNGEE. CDR3 loop: CASSVQGFSTDTQYF. The CDR3 nucleotides read TGTGCCAGCAGCGTGCAGGGTTTTAGCACAGATACGCAGTATTTT.

This clone was detected a few times. The chain has TRBV30 and TRBJ1-5; D unclear. V lost 3 bases, J lost 2 bases, and 11 bases lay in between. Germline loops: CDR1 GTSNPN, CDR2 SVGIG (reference sequence). The CDR3 runs 14 residues. The CDR3 nucleotides are TGTGCCTGGAGCGCGACGAGGGGCAATCAGCCCCAGCATTTT. This translates into CAWSATRGNQPQHF. Using reference TRBV30 and TRBJ1-5 for the parts outside the CDR3, the full variable domain is SQTIHQWPATLVQPVGSPLSLECTVEGTSNPNLYWYRQAAGRGLQLLFYSVGIGQISSEVPQNLSASRPQDRQFILSSKKLLLSDSGFYLCAWSATRGNQPQHFGDGTRLSIL.

This chain links TRBV7-9 with TRBJ2-5; TRBD1 aligns across 7 bases. V was clipped by 5 bases and J by 5 bases; unmatched bases: 11. Germline CDR1 reads SEHNR; CDR2 reads FQNEAQ (reference sequence). The CDR3 extends over 15 amino acids. The CDR3 protein is CASSPRMDRTETQYF. CDR3 DNA sequence: TGTGCCAGCAGCCCACGAATGGACAGGACGGAGACCCAGTACTTC.

The chain employs TRBV5-1 and TRBJ2-1, with 13 bases identical to TRBD2. J was trimmed by 6 bases and V by 7 bases; bases with no gene match: 10. Germline lookup yields CDR1 SGHRS and CDR2 YFSETQ. CDR3 size: 16 residues. For the CDR3, the DNA is TGCGCCAGCGGCGGACTAGCGGGAGCTAATGGCAATGAGCAGTTCTTC. Translation gives CASGGLAGANGNEQFF.

This clone has just a few counts. The chain couples TRBV7-3 to TRBJ1-4; 10 nucleotides align to TRBD1. Germline lookup yields CDR1 SGHTA and CDR2 FQGTGA. V trimming: 1 base; J trimming: 6 bases; junction bases outside the gene matches: 5. The CDR3 contains 16 residues. In nucleotides, the CDR3 is TGTGCCAGCAGCTTAAATAAGACAGGGGGCGATGAAAAACTGTTTTTT. Its translation: CASSLNKTGGDEKLFF.

This chain joins TRBV30 and TRBJ2-2; TRBD2 matches 7 bases. Germline CDR1 reads GTSNPN; CDR2 reads SVGIG (reference sequence). This CDR3 has 15 amino acids. The V segment lost 0 bases and the J segment 7 bases; nucleotides outside the gene matches: 8. DNA for the CDR3: TGTGCCTGGAGTGTCGGCCGACTAGCCGGCGGGGAGCTGTTTTTT. It translates to CAWSVGRLAGGELFF. Based on the CDR3 plus reference TRBV30 and TRBJ2-2, the full variable domain is SQTIHQWPATLVQPVGSPLSLECTVEGTSNPNLYWYRQAAGRGLQLLFYSVGIGQISSEVPQNLSASRPQDRQFILSSKKLLLSDSGFYLCAWSVGRLAGGELFFGEGSRLTVL.

The chain has TRBV7-2 and TRBJ1-1, with D hard to call. The CDR3 spans 13 residues. The V end was cut by 5 bases, the J end by 1 base, with 8 bases between. Germline-derived CDR1 and CDR2 are SGHTA and FQGNSA. CDR3 region: CASSQAGNTEAFF. The DNA of the CDR3 is TGTGCCAGCAGCCAGGCGGGGAACACTGAAGCTTTCTTT.

V and J are TRBV7-2 and TRBJ1-2; D unresolved. Trimming removed 3 bases at V and 4 bases at J, with 6 bases between. The CDR3 consists of 12 residues. The germline V gene has CDR1 SGHTA and CDR2 FQGNSA. The CDR3 reads CASSFDGYGYTF. The CDR3 DNA sequence: TGTGCCAGCAGCTTCGACGGCTATGGCTACACCTTC. Complete variable domain (other parts from reference TRBV7-2 and TRBJ1-2): GAGVSQSPSNKVTEKGKDVELRCDPISGHTALYWYRQSLGQGLEFLIYFQGNSAPDKSGLPSDRFSAERTGGSVSTLTIQRTQQEDSAVYLCASSFDGYGYTFGSGTRLTVV.

A single count supports this clone. This rearrangement joins TRBV5-1 to TRBJ2-6, with D perhaps TRBD1 (6 bases). Trimming took 2 bases from V and 4 from J, leaving 22 bases between them. The V gene's germline CDR1 is SGHRS and CDR2 YFSETQ. CDR3 length equals 19 residues. The CDR3 DNA follows: TGCGCCAGCAGCTTCCGGTCTGGGACACGGGCGTCCGGGGCCAACGTCCTGACTTTC. It codes for CASSFRSGTRASGANVLTF.

This chain connects TRBV5-6 to TRBJ1-4; D might be TRBD1 (6 bases). The CDR3 loop spans 15 amino acids. V gave up 3 bases and J gave up 8 bases, with 17 bases separating them. The germline V gene has CDR1 SGHDT and CDR2 YYEEEE. This CDR3 reads CASSSLRDTGEKLFF. The CDR3 DNA follows: TGTGCCAGCAGCTCCCTACGGGACACGGGAGAAAAACTGTTTTTT.

The V and J genes are TRBV2 and TRBJ1-3; D call uncertain. V lost 3 bases and J 3 bases, leaving 12 bases between the germline ends. The germline V gene encodes CDR1 SNHLY and CDR2 FYNNEI. This CDR3 comprises 15 residues. CDR3: CASSEIRANGNTIYF. As DNA, the CDR3 is TGTGCCAGCAGTGAGATCCGAGCGAATGGAAACACCATATATTTT.

This chain connects TRBV28 to TRBJ2-1; the D is unclear. The CDR3 contains 15 residues. Deletions cut 4 bases from V and 8 bases from J, with 18 bases between. CDR1 MDHEN and CDR2 SYDVKM come from the germline V gene. The CDR3 region is CASSSPSPPFDEQFF. The DNA of the CDR3 is TGTGCCAGCAGTTCACCGTCCCCCCCATTCGATGAGCAGTTCTTC.

This chain uses TRBV2 with TRBJ2-4; D not certain. CDR1 is SNHLY and CDR2 is FYNNEI in the germline V gene. This CDR3 region has 14 residues. Trimming took 3 bases from V and 0 from J, leaving 6 bases between them. CDR3 region: CASSDLVAKNIQYF. CDR3 in DNA: TGTGCCAGCAGTGATTTAGTAGCCAAAAACATTCAGTACTTC.

The chain joins TRBV28 to TRBJ1-1; D is unresolved. Germline values: CDR1 MDHEN, CDR2 SYDVKM. The CDR3 runs 15 residues. Trimming removed 1 base at V and 6 bases at J, with 15 bases between. This chain's CDR3 is CASSLFTASYPEAFF. In nucleotides, the CDR3 is TGTGCCAGCAGTTTATTCACAGCCTCATACCCTGAAGCTTTCTTT.

The J gene is TRBJ1-5, the V gene TRBV19; D gene uncertain. CDR1 is LNHDA and CDR2 is SQIVND in the germline V gene (reference sequence). The CDR3 contains 16 residues. V lost 3 bases and J 0 bases, leaving 12 bases between the germline ends. Written as DNA, the CDR3 is TGTGCCAGTAGTATCTCTTTCGGATATAGCAATCAGCCCCAGCATTTT. This codes for CASSISFGYSNQPQHF.

J is TRBJ1-1 and V is TRBV28, with D unresolved. Looked up from germline, CDR1 is MDHEN and CDR2 is SYDVKM. V lost 6 bases to trimming and J lost 1 base, with 12 bases between them. CDR3 length equals 14 residues. The CDR3 loop is CASRVLDGNTEAFF. The CDR3 bases are TGTGCCAGCAGGGTCCTGGACGGGAACACTGAAGCTTTCTTT.

The chain joins TRBV5-4 to TRBJ2-5; no firm D call. CDR3 length: 13 amino acids. Germline-derived CDR1 and CDR2 are SGHNT and YYREEE (reference sequence). V dropped 4 bases and J dropped 1 base, with 8 bases sitting between them. CDR3 protein: CASSPFSQETQYF. Written as DNA, the CDR3 is TGTGCCAGCAGCCCCTTCTCCCAAGAGACCCAGTACTTC.

V and J are TRBV5-1 and TRBJ1-1; a possible D gene is TRBD1 (6 bases). CDR3 size: 14 residues. The germline V and J ends were trimmed by 5 bases and 1 base, with 12 bases remaining between them. Germline CDR1 SGHRS, CDR2 YFSETQ. The CDR3 is CASSSGTKNTEAFF. The DNA for the CDR3 is TGCGCCAGCAGTTCCGGGACAAAGAACACTGAAGCTTTCTTT.

This clone turned up a few times. The V and J genes are TRBV30 and TRBJ1-1, with D perhaps matching TRBD1 (5 bases). The V and J ends lost 4 bases and 11 bases respectively, with 20 bases between them. This CDR3 is built from 13 residues. Germline CDR1 reads GTSNPN; CDR2 reads SVGIG (reference sequence). The DNA of the CDR3 is TGTGCCTGGATCCCCGACAGTTTGGGGGAGGCTTTCTTT. Its translation: CAWIPDSLGEAFF. Drawing the rest from reference TRBV30 and TRBJ1-1, the complete variable domain is SQTIHQWPATLVQPVGSPLSLECTVEGTSNPNLYWYRQAAGRGLQLLFYSVGIGQISSEVPQNLSASRPQDRQFILSSKKLLLSDSGFYLCAWIPDSLGEAFFGQGTRLTVV.

The genes are TRBV7-8 and TRBJ1-5; tentatively, D is TRBD1 (6 bases). Trimming removed 5 bases at V and 5 bases at J, with 19 bases between. Germline V gene sequence: CDR1 SGHVS, CDR2 FQNEAQ. CDR3 size: 16 residues. CDR3 sequence reads: CASSTARVGAYQPQHF. Here the CDR3 DNA reads TGTGCCAGCAGCACGGCCAGGGTGGGGGCCTATCAGCCCCAGCATTTT.

The chain carries TRBV6-5 and TRBJ1-5, with 7 bases aligning to TRBD1. The germline CDR1 and CDR2 sequences are MNHEY and SVGAGI. The CDR3 runs 14 residues. V shed 0 bases and J 13 bases; nucleotides not matched to a gene: 9. CDR3 nucleotides: TGTGCCAGCAGTTACTCGTCGGTAGCGGGACAGCAGCATTTT. Translated, it gives CASSYSSVAGQQHF.